The clone carrying this TCR beta chain was counted a few times. This sample was included in a study of beta chain features in type 1 diabetes. Every isolated RNA sample was fully reverse transcribed, so sequencing captured expressed TCRB transcripts. Sequencing used immunoSEQ multiplex PCR; TCRdb keeps in-frame clones, though not all of them. This repertoire shows about 240,000 clones, 25% to 30% found once; its top ten account for about 3.9%. Trimming removed 1 base at V and 7 bases at J, with 10 bases between. CDR1 LNHNV and CDR2 YYDKDF come from the germline V gene (reference sequence). The CDR3 runs to 13 residues. Donors contributed one heparinised blood draw apiece, averaging about 116 mL.

The chain is built from TRBV15 and TRBJ1-1, with D tentatively TRBD1 (6 bases). Sequencing was carried out using central memory CD4+ T cells from blood. The receptor was isolated from a man between 25 and 39 years old in good health. CDR3 sequence: CATSRAGTNEAFF. CDR3 bases: TGTGCCACCAGCAGAGCCGGGACAAATGAAGCTTTCTTT.